This T cell receptor beta chain was observed in a study of OX40 agonist ivuxolimab in advanced cancers. About the study: Dose-escalation patients were diagnosed with hepatocellular carcinoma, melanoma, renal cell cancer or head and neck cancer. From roughly 20 to 85 years was the age range, with a mean of around 56 years, and over 80% were male.

Study observations and caveats: Doses of 0.1 to 3.0 mg/kg were accompanied by clonal expansion of CD4+ and CD8+ blood T cells by week 6.

Profiled with immunoSEQ multiplex PCR; TCRdb holds only in-frame clones, not every one. The table shows 25,000 to 30,000 clones, with around 86% occurring only once. Trimming cost V 3 bases and J 0 bases, with 13 bases left between them. Germline loops: CDR1 SGHRS, CDR2 YFSETQ. The CDR3 is 15 residues long. Turning to this clone: Its antigen is unknown.

Sequences were derived from CD4+ or CD8+ T cells sorted from blood, sampled in a trial of the OX40 agonist ivuxolimab. The chain carries TRBV5-1 and TRBJ2-7; D remains unclear. The TCR originated in an adult with an advanced solid tumor such as melanoma, head and neck, liver or kidney cancer. In DNA, the CDR3 is TGCGCCAGCAGCTGGAGAGGAACACTCTCCTACGAGCAGTACTTC. Translated: CASSWRGTLSYEQYF.